A single sample gave rise to the 25 T cell receptor beta chains below, sequenced in a study of vaccination and CD4 T cells after COVID-19. Documented treatment: roughly 10-day PBMC culture with coronavirus spike peptide pools or control peptides (ViraFEST assay). Cultured CD4+ T cells had their DNA profiled by the Oncomine TCR Beta short-read assay. TCRdb reanalysed the PCR reads using MiXCR and keeps one entry per CDR3 protein. The data hold fewer than 25,000 distinct CDR3 sequences, with about 39% observed a single time. Their specific antigens are unknown. Sequencing used CD4+ T cells from blood, cultured in vitro. These receptors all come from a human donor who had recovered from COVID-19.

The rearrangement uses TRBV27 and TRBJ1-3, with D possibly being TRBD1 (5 bases). Trimming pared 5 bases from V and 2 bases from J, leaving 16 bases between. CDR1 and CDR2 from the germline V gene are MNHEY and SMNVEV (reference sequence). The CDR3 loop spans 16 amino acids. The CDR3 is CASSPLGAGPGNTIYF. The CDR3 DNA sequence: TGTGCCAGCAGTCCACTTGGGGCGGGTCCTGGAAACACCATATATTTT.

The J gene is TRBJ1-2, the V gene TRBV5-1, with D hard to call. V was shortened by 0 bases and J by 3 bases, with 18 bases between the two germline ends. This CDR3 comprises 17 residues. Germline V gene lookup returns CDR1 SGHRS and CDR2 YFSETQ. CDR3 nucleotides: TGCGCCAGCAGCTTGGCCGCCAGTTCAGTAGCTCACTATGGCTACACCTTC. Translating gives CASSLAASSVAHYGYTF.

The rearrangement joins TRBV19 to TRBJ2-3, with a weak D call TRBD2 (7 bases). CDR1 is LNHDA and CDR2 is SQIVND in the germline V gene (reference sequence). CDR3 length: 17 amino acids. V dropped 3 bases and J dropped 0 bases, with 16 bases sitting between them. This chain's CDR3 is CASSMGTGRGSTDTQYF. For the CDR3, the DNA is TGTGCCAGTAGTATGGGAACAGGGAGGGGAAGCACAGATACGCAGTATTTT.

The chain couples TRBV20-1 to TRBJ1-6; a weak D match, TRBD1 (5 bases). V was shortened by 3 bases and J by 5 bases, with 17 bases between the two germline ends. Germline CDR1 is DFQATT and CDR2 is SNEGSKA (reference sequence). The CDR3 runs to 16 residues. CDR3 bases: TGCAGTGCTAGGCCCGCAGGGTCCCCTCATAATTCACCCCTCCACTTT. It specifies CSARPAGSPHNSPLHF.

This chain joins TRBV7-9 and TRBJ1-2; no reliable D call. The CDR3 sequence is 15 residues long. Trimming pared 0 bases from V and 3 bases from J, leaving 11 bases between. Germline CDR1 is SEHNR and CDR2 is FQNEAQ (reference sequence). The CDR3 loop is CASSLALAEHYGYTF. CDR3 DNA sequence: TGTGCCAGCAGCTTAGCTTTAGCCGAGCACTATGGCTACACCTTC.

The rearrangement uses TRBV9 and TRBJ1-1; D may be TRBD1 (5 bases). Germline CDR1 SGDLS, CDR2 YYNGEE. V was cut by 1 base and J by 7 bases, with 11 bases left in between. This CDR3 spans 13 amino acids. CDR3 residues: CASSVTPDSEAFF. Written as DNA, the CDR3 is TGTGCCAGCAGCGTAACCCCCGACAGTGAAGCTTTCTTT. Full variable domain (outside the CDR3, taken from reference TRBV9 and TRBJ1-1): DSGVTQTPKHLITATGQRVTLRCSPRSGDLSVYWYQQSLDQGLQFLIQYYNGEERAKGNILERFSAQQFPDLHSELNLSSLELGDSALYFCASSVTPDSEAFFGQGTRLTVV.

This clonotype is labeled as medium-sized (0.01 to 0.1%). This rearrangement joins TRBV27 to TRBJ2-2; D is unresolved. Germline V gives CDR1 MNHEY, CDR2 SMNVEV (reference sequence). The CDR3 consists of 14 residues. V was clipped by 1 base and J by 1 base, with 4 bases between them. CDR3 sequence reads: CASSLWENTGELFF. The CDR3 DNA reads as TGTGCCAGCAGTTTATGGGAGAACACCGGGGAGCTGTTTTTT.

The chain recombines TRBV28 with TRBJ1-5; unclear D gene. Between the trimmed V and J ends, which lost 6 bases and 5 bases, there was a span of 8 bases. Germline CDR1 and CDR2: MDHEN and SYDVKM. The length of the CDR3 is 12 residues. In DNA form, the CDR3 reads TGTGCCAGCAGCCCCCAAGATCAGCCCCAGCATTTT. Encoded protein: CASSPQDQPQHF. The full variable domain, its missing parts supplied by reference TRBV28 and TRBJ1-5, is DVKVTQSSRYLVKRTGEKVFLECVQDMDHENMFWYRQDPGLGLRLIYFSYDVKMKEKGDIPEGYSVSREKKERFSLILESASTNQTSMYLCASSPQDQPQHFGDGTRLSIL.

With regard to this clonotype: The conserved phenylalanine or tryptophan normally closing the CDR3 is absent here, so this likely arose from a read error. The chain links TRBV2 to TRBJ2-7; D might be TRBD1 (6 bases). V lost 3 bases and J 1 base, leaving 13 bases between the germline ends. CDR3 length equals 15 residues. CDR1 and CDR2 (germline): SNHLY, FYNNEI. CDR3 loop: CASSDLRGRSYEQYL. The CDR3 DNA reads as TGTGCCAGCAGTGACCTCAGGGGTAGGTCCTACGAGCAGTACCTC.

The chain combines TRBV6-1 with TRBJ1-2; 7 bases are shared with TRBD1. Germline-derived CDR1 and CDR2 are MNHNS and SASEGT. The CDR3 is 15 amino acids. Trimming removed 7 bases from V and 1 base from J; junction bases left unmatched: 9. CDR3 amino acids: CASTQRDSLNYGYTF. The CDR3, as DNA: TGTGCCAGCACCCAAAGGGACAGTCTTAACTATGGCTACACCTTC.

V and J are TRBV25-1 and TRBJ2-5; 7 bases are a match to TRBD1. CDR1 is MGHDK and CDR2 is SYGVNS in the germline V gene. With V trimmed by 4 bases and J by 5 bases, 10 bases remained unmatched. CDR3 length equals 15 residues. The CDR3 loop is CASSGQTGLLETQYF. DNA for the CDR3: TGTGCCAGCAGTGGACAGACAGGGTTGTTGGAGACCCAGTACTTC. Complete variable domain (other parts from reference TRBV25-1 and TRBJ2-5): EADIYQTPRYLVIGTGKKITLECSQTMGHDKMYWYQQDPGMELHLIHYSYGVNSTEKGDLSSESTVSRIRTEHFPLTLESARPSHTSQYLCASSGQTGLLETQYFGPGTRLLVL.

The chain has TRBV7-2 and TRBJ2-7; 8 bases fit TRBD1. The CDR3 is 15 residues long. CDR1 is SGHTA and CDR2 is FQGNSA in the germline V gene. V was clipped by 0 bases and J by 4 bases; unmatched bases: 5. The CDR3 here is CASSLAGTGIYEQYF. The CDR3 DNA sequence: TGTGCCAGCAGCTTAGCAGGGACAGGTATTTACGAGCAGTACTTC.

The rearrangement links TRBV29-1 to TRBJ1-5; D gene uncertain. Germline-derived CDR1 and CDR2 are SQVTM and ANQGSEA. There are 14 residues in the CDR3. V was shortened by 5 bases and J by 3 bases, with 14 bases between the two germline ends. The CDR3 DNA follows: TGCAGCGTTCCCCGATGCTCTGACAATCAGCCCCAGCATTTT. Residues: CSVPRCSDNQPQHF.

This clonotype was seen more than once but under ten times. The gene calls are TRBV28 and TRBJ1-2; D unresolved. The germline V gene has CDR1 MDHEN and CDR2 SYDVKM. V lost 2 bases, J lost 3 bases, and 19 bases lay in between. CDR3 length: 17 residues. CDR3 protein: CASSLGSTALGYYGYTF. CDR3 DNA sequence: TGTGCCAGCAGTTTAGGCTCAACAGCGCTCGGGTACTATGGCTACACCTTC.

The genes are TRBV7-6 and TRBJ2-7, with TRBD2 identical over 14 bases. V was pared by 5 bases and J by 5 bases, with 5 bases of the junction left unmatched. The CDR3 is 15 residues long. Germline V gene data show CDR1 as SGHVS and CDR2 as FNYEAQ. CDR3 residues: CASSIGLAGGHEQYF. CDR3 sequence (DNA): TGTGCCAGCAGCATCGGACTAGCGGGAGGTCACGAGCAGTACTTC.

The chain combines TRBV10-1 with TRBJ1-2, with D maybe TRBD1 (6 bases). CDR3 length: 13 residues. The germline gives CDR1 WNHNN, CDR2 SYGVQD (reference sequence). Trimming pared 3 bases from V and 4 bases from J, leaving 9 bases between. The CDR3 DNA reads TGCGCCAGCAGTGATAGACAGGCCTATGGCTACACCTTC. It encodes CASSDRQAYGYTF.

The rearrangement links TRBV10-3 to TRBJ1-5; TRBD1 agrees at 9 bases. The CDR3 loop spans 15 amino acids. Germline CDR1 is ENHRY and CDR2 is SYGVKD. With V trimmed by 5 bases and J by 7 bases, 9 bases remained unmatched. The CDR3: CAISNPGQGLQPQHF. The CDR3 nucleotides are TGTGCCATCAGTAATCCGGGACAGGGACTACAGCCCCAGCATTTT.

This clonotype was seen a handful of times. The chain recombines TRBV7-3 with TRBJ2-1; D may be TRBD2 (5 bases). Trimming pared 5 bases from V and 8 bases from J, leaving 19 bases between. Germline V lookup: CDR1 SGHTA, CDR2 FQGTGA. The CDR3 runs 15 residues. DNA of the CDR3: TGTGCCAGCAGCACCTCTCCCGGGGTCGTGGATGAGCAGTTCTTC. Amino acid sequence: CASSTSPGVVDEQFF.

This clonotype turned up a few times. CDR3 in DNA: TGTGCCAGCAGCTTTACAGGGGTAGAGCAGTTCTTC. This encodes CASSFTGVEQFF. V is TRBV7-6 and J is TRBJ2-1; 7 nucleotides agree with TRBD1. J lost 10 bases, V lost 3 bases, and 3 bases had no gene match. Looked up from germline, CDR1 is SGHVS and CDR2 is FNYEAQ. The CDR3 sequence is 12 residues long. Looking up the rest from reference TRBV7-6 and TRBJ2-1 gives the full variable domain: GAGVSQSPRYKVTKRGQDVALRCDPISGHVSLYWYRQALGQGPEFLTYFNYEAQQDKSGLPNDRFSAERPEGSISTLTIQRTEQRDSAMYRCASSFTGVEQFFGPGTRLTVL.

V gene TRBV12-3 or TRBV12-4 combines with J gene TRBJ2-5, with 8 positions matching TRBD2. Trimming took 4 bases from V and 4 from J; bases not matched to a gene: 11. The CDR3 spans 16 residues. The CDR3 sequence: CASSSGRGGGIETQYF. The CDR3 DNA is TGTGCCAGCAGTTCCGGTCGGGGGGGAGGCATAGAGACCCAGTACTTC.

This clonotype showed up just a few times. The gene calls are TRBV2 and TRBJ2-5; TRBD1 is a possible D gene (6 bases). V was shortened by 9 bases and J by 5 bases, with 10 bases between the two germline ends. The CDR3 has 11 residues. CDR1 and CDR2 from the germline V gene are SNHLY and FYNNEI. The CDR3 loop reads CASQGLETQYF. The CDR3 DNA reads TGTGCCAGTCAGGGGCTGGAGACCCAGTACTTC. Based on the CDR3 plus reference TRBV2 and TRBJ2-5, the full variable domain is EPEVTQTPSHQVTQMGQEVILRCVPISNHLYFYWYRQILGQKVEFLVSFYNNEISEKSEIFDDQFSVERPDGSNFTLKIRSTKLEDSAMYFCASQGLETQYFGPGTRLLVL.

The J gene is TRBJ2-7, the V gene TRBV6-5; the match to TRBD1 covers 8 bases. Trimming cost V 2 bases and J 1 base; bases outside gene matches: 4. The CDR3 is 15 amino acids. Germline V CDR1 and CDR2: MNHEY, SVGAGI. CDR3 residues: CASSYGGQGSYEQYF. As DNA, the CDR3 is TGTGCCAGCAGTTACGGAGGACAGGGTTCCTACGAGCAGTACTTC.

V usage is TRBV10-1 and J usage is TRBJ1-1, with D possibly matching TRBD1 (5 bases). Germline V CDR1 and CDR2: WNHNN, SYGVQD (reference sequence). Trimming pared 0 bases from V and 8 bases from J, leaving 10 bases between. This CDR3 is built from 13 residues. In DNA form, the CDR3 reads TGCGCCAGCAGTGAGTCCCGGGACGGGGAAGCTTTCTTT. Residues: CASSESRDGEAFF.

The table lists this clonotype with a few counts. The chain joins TRBV6-5 to TRBJ2-7; D gene ambiguous. CDR1 is MNHEY and CDR2 is SVGAGI in the germline V gene. The CDR3 is 15 residues long. Trimming left V 4 bases short and J 4 bases short, with 17 bases between. CDR3 sequence: CASSSATARVYEQYF. Written as DNA, the CDR3 is TGTGCCAGCAGTTCCGCGACCGCGAGAGTTTACGAGCAGTACTTC.

This clonotype was detected a few times. The rearrangement links TRBV7-2 to TRBJ2-2; D might be TRBD1 (6 bases). Trimming shortened V by 6 bases and J by 5 bases, and 10 bases separated the two germline ends. The CDR3 consists of 13 residues. Germline lookup yields CDR1 SGHTA and CDR2 FQGNSA. The CDR3 loop reads CASRPTGTGELFF. In DNA, the CDR3 is TGTGCCAGCAGACCTACAGGGACCGGGGAGCTGTTTTTT. Looking up the rest from reference TRBV7-2 and TRBJ2-2 gives the full variable domain: GAGVSQSPSNKVTEKGKDVELRCDPISGHTALYWYRQSLGQGLEFLIYFQGNSAPDKSGLPSDRFSAERTGGSVSTLTIQRTQQEDSAVYLCASRPTGTGELFFGEGSRLTVL.